The entry that follows covers one T cell receptor (beta chain) sequence. No cognate antigen has been identified for it. There are no base qualities to consult, and no much larger clone falls within one base. TCRbeta CDR3 regions were amplified from genomic DNA using the immunoSEQ Assay, a bias-controlled multiplex PCR. The study's processing was this. Within the assay, amplification of reference gene primers was used to estimate how many nucleated cells each sample contained. Sequence reads were collapsed and filtered to measure the absolute abundance of every unique TCRbeta CDR3 rearrangement. For each sample, productive Simpson clonality was calculated by taking the square root of Simpson's diversity index across productive rearrangements. The table was pulled from immuneACCESS by TCRdb, which kept in-frame rearrangements only. Such tables lose some clones; where checked, under half of the loss comes from unresolved V genes, and the rest has no known cause. V, J and clone size reflect that table, while D and trimming were determined from the DNA. This sample has fewer than 90,000 clones in its table, and roughly 88% of those were observed once. In total, the top ten clones hold about 0.51% of the sample.

This entry belongs to a study of blood T cell repertoires in COVID-19 (dated by TCRdb to 2019 to 2021). Study-wide context: Samples from collaborators originated in the United States, Italy and Spain and spanned both the acute and convalescent phases of COVID-19. HLA class I and class II types, where available, came from metadata supplied by the sample provider rather than from assay-based typing. The prospective study material was composed of cDNA or gDNA derived from T cells, B-cell-depleted T cells, or PBMCs. Subjects who had been exposed to COVID-19, were actively infected with it, or had recovered from it provided the deeply sampled blood TCRbeta repertoires that made up the dataset. The repertoires were released in a freely available public database meant as a resource for research on the immune response to SARS-CoV-2. Samples were obtained from the ongoing ImmuneRACE study (first 160 participants) and from about 1,300 subjects provided by 6 global collaborators. The sample metadata nearly always contained a de-identified subject ID, COVID-19 status, age in years and sex.

The CDR3 goes from the cysteine to the phenylalanine over 16 residues. Of the read, only the CDR3 DNA is kept; its 48 bases are in frame from base 1. Looking up the germline V gene yields CDR1 SGHDT and CDR2 YYEEEE. V has 0 bases trimmed and J has 1 base trimmed; junction bases matching no gene number 5. Whole blood was collected in K2EDTA tubes by collaborating institutions according to the institutions' own protocols. For TCRbeta analysis, collaborator samples were shipped as frozen whole blood, as isolated PBMCs, or as DNA extracted from either sample type. Paper-wide results and their limitations: The quantity of clinical and demographic metadata differed by source and by participant and was supplied without curation.

Sequenced material: peripheral blood. The sequence was collected from a man aged 60 to 69 with acute or convalescent COVID-19. The chain links TRBV5-6 with TRBJ1-2; 8 junctional bases match TRBD1. The CDR3 loop reads CASSLEGDRRNYGYTF. In nucleotide form, the sequence is TGTGCCAGCAGCTTGGAGGGGGACAGGCGTAACTATGGCTACACCTTC.